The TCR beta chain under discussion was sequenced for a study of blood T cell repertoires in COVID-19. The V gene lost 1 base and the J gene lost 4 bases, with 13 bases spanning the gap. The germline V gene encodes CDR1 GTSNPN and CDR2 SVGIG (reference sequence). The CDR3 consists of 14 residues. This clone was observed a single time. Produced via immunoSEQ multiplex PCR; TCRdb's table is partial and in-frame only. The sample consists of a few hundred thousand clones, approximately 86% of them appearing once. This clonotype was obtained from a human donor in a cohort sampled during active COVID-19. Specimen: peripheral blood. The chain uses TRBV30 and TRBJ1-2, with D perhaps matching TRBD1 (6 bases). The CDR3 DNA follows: TGTGCCTGGAGTGAAAACAGGGTTTCCTATGGCTACACCTTC. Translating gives CAWSENRVSYGYTF. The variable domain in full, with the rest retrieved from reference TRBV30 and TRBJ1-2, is SQTIHQWPATLVQPVGSPLSLECTVEGTSNPNLYWYRQAAGRGLQLLFYSVGIGQISSEVPQNLSASRPQDRQFILSSKKLLLSDSGFYLCAWSENRVSYGYTFGSGTRLTVV.